Following are 22 T cell receptor beta chains from one sample sequenced in a study of blood T cells in healthy people across ages. The second PCR ran roughly 7 to 12 cycles with a sample-barcoded 5' primer and J-beta primers. TCRdb reanalysed the 5' RACE reads using MiXCR and keeps one entry per CDR3 protein. Of 1.5 million to 2 million distinct CDR3 sequences listed, roughly 27% are singletons. Sequencing input: blood. Source of these receptors: a woman under 40 in good health.

The V call is TRBV20-1, the J call TRBJ2-7; 11 positions agree with TRBD2. The J call may be in error: the DNA end matches TRBJ2-5 better. The germline V gene encodes CDR1 DFQATT and CDR2 SNEGSKA (reference sequence). The CDR3 has 15 amino acids. CDR3 DNA sequence: TGCAGTGCTAGAGTCCTAGCGGGGGGACAAGAGACCCAGTACTTC. This encodes CSARVLAGGQETQYF.

The chain employs TRBV9 and TRBJ2-7; 9 bases agree with TRBD1. Germline CDR1 reads SGDLS; CDR2 reads YYNGEE. This CDR3 comprises 14 residues. Trimming removed 3 bases from V and 5 bases from J; junction bases left unmatched: 6. The CDR3 DNA is TGTGCCAGCAGCGGGAGACAGGGGGTAGACGAGCAGTACTTC. Translating gives CASSGRQGVDEQYF.

The chain uses TRBV10-3 and TRBJ2-5; 7 nucleotides agree with TRBD2. V was clipped by 4 bases and J by 5 bases; unmatched bases: 13. Looked up from germline, CDR1 is ENHRY and CDR2 is SYGVKD. This CDR3 region has 16 residues. CDR3 sequence reads: CAISGYSGGNDETQYF. The CDR3 bases are TGTGCCATCAGTGGGTACTCGGGAGGAAACGATGAGACCCAGTACTTC.

The V gene is TRBV5-4, the J gene TRBJ2-6; D is unresolved. V was pared by 1 base and J by 2 bases, with 7 bases between. Germline-derived CDR1 and CDR2 are SGHNT and YYREEE (reference sequence). The CDR3 spans 15 residues. As DNA, the CDR3 is TGTGCCAGCAGCTTGTGGAGACCTGGGGCCAACGTCCTGACTTTC. It specifies CASSLWRPGANVLTF.

The rearrangement joins TRBV4-1 to TRBJ2-5; D remains ambiguous. There are 13 residues in the CDR3. CDR1 is MGHRA and CDR2 is YSYEKL in the germline V gene. The V gene lost 0 bases and the J gene lost 5 bases, with 7 bases spanning the gap. The CDR3 region has the DNA TGCGCCAGCAGCCAAGATCATTTGGAGACCCAGTACTTC. Translated: CASSQDHLETQYF.

V usage is TRBV12-3 or TRBV12-4 and J usage is TRBJ2-1; 9 bases fit TRBD2. The length of the CDR3 is 20 residues. Trimming removed 6 bases from V and 0 bases from J; junction bases left unmatched: 18. The CDR3 is CASRSTGTGGGESSYNEQFF. CDR3 DNA: TGTGCCAGCAGGTCAACCGGGACTGGCGGGGGGGAAAGCTCCTACAATGAGCAGTTCTTC.

The gene calls are TRBV2 and TRBJ2-1, with D perhaps TRBD1 or TRBD2 (6 bases each). V gave up 8 bases and J gave up 5 bases, with 13 bases separating them. Germline CDR1 and CDR2: SNHLY and FYNNEI. The CDR3 runs to 13 residues. CDR3 sequence reads: CASEGGIDNEQFF. The CDR3 nucleotides are TGTGCCAGCGAGGGGGGCATCGACAATGAGCAGTTCTTC.

This clonotype was observed a single time. V and J are TRBV5-5 and TRBJ2-5; TRBD2 matches at 8 bases. The better agreement between TRBJ2-7 and the DNA end casts doubt on the J call. Germline values: CDR1 SGHKS, CDR2 YYEKEE (reference sequence). CDR3 size: 13 residues. CDR3: CASSWGLAYEQYF. The CDR3 coding sequence is TGTGCCAGCAGCTGGGGACTAGCCTACGAGCAGTACTTC.

This clonotype came up a few times. The rearrangement links TRBV12-3 or TRBV12-4 to TRBJ2-1; weak D call: TRBD1 (5 bases). V was trimmed by 2 bases and J by 4 bases, leaving 15 bases between them. The CDR3 consists of 16 residues. CDR3 sequence: CASSLLSGKTYNEQFF. Here the CDR3 DNA reads TGTGCCAGCAGTTTACTTTCAGGGAAGACTTACAATGAGCAGTTCTTC.

This clonotype was observed a handful of times. This chain connects TRBV4-1 to TRBJ2-1, with D unresolved. The germline V gene encodes CDR1 MGHRA and CDR2 YSYEKL. Deletions cut 2 bases from V and 4 bases from J, with 12 bases between. This CDR3 is built from 15 residues. The CDR3 sequence is CASSQHWIVYNEQFF. Here the CDR3 DNA reads TGCGCCAGCAGCCAACACTGGATTGTATACAATGAGCAGTTCTTC.

The chain employs TRBV11-2 and TRBJ2-7; possible D gene TRBD1, 5 bases. Trimming stripped 0 bases from V and 2 bases from J, with 11 bases between. This CDR3 has 15 amino acids. Looked up from germline, CDR1 is SGHAT and CDR2 is FQNNGV. For the CDR3, the DNA is TGTGCCAGCAGCTTAGACAGGGTACAGGCCTACGAGCAGTACTTC. This sequence encodes CASSLDRVQAYEQYF. Full variable domain (missing parts from reference TRBV11-2 and TRBJ2-7): EAGVAQSPRYKIIEKRQSVAFWCNPISGHATLYWYQQILGQGPKLLIQFQNNGVVDDSQLPKDRFSAERLKGVDSTLKIQPAKLEDSAVYLCASSLDRVQAYEQYFGPGTRLTVT.

Concerning this clonotype: A read error may account for a junction end that differs from germline. This sequence joins TRBV2 and TRBJ1-5; 7 nucleotides align to TRBD1. Per germline, CDR1 SNHLY and CDR2 FYNNEI. The length of the CDR3 is 13 residues. CDR3 in amino acids: CAGAGGGKQPQHF. The CDR3 DNA follows: TGTGCCGGCGCCGGAGGGGGCAAGCAGCCCCAGCATTTT.

This clonotype has just a few counts. Possible read error: a much larger clone is one base away. The chain has TRBV6-1 and TRBJ1-2; D not certain. This CDR3 is built from 13 residues. Between the trimmed V and J ends, which lost 9 bases and 4 bases, there was a span of 15 bases. CDR1 and CDR2 (germline): MNHNS, SASEGT. The CDR3 DNA follows: TGTGCCAGTGACCGGGGAGGGAGCTATGGCTACACCTTC. Translating it yields CASDRGGSYGYTF.

As DNA, the CDR3 is TGCAGTGCTGATACGCAGTATTTT. Translation gives CSADTQYF. The chain carries TRBV20-1 and TRBJ2-3; the D is unclear. The germline V gene has CDR1 DFQATT and CDR2 SNEGSKA (reference sequence). V lost 5 bases, J lost 6 bases, and 0 bases lay in between. The CDR3 length is 8 residues.

This clonotype has just a few counts. The chain recombines TRBV5-1 with TRBJ1-2; D is uncertain. In germline, CDR1 is SGHRS, CDR2 YFSETQ. Trimming took 4 bases from V and 4 from J, leaving 8 bases between them. The CDR3 is 12 residues long. CDR3 bases: TGCGCCAGCAGCCCCAACGTCTATGGCTACACCTTC. It translates to CASSPNVYGYTF.

This clonotype was detected many times. The CDR3 here is CASSLGYEGALRLSSYEQYF. The DNA of the CDR3 is TGTGCCAGCAGTTTAGGGTACGAGGGAGCCCTAAGACTAAGCTCCTACGAGCAGTACTTC. The chain has TRBV12-3 or TRBV12-4 and TRBJ2-7, with a weak D call TRBD2 (5 bases). CDR3 length: 20 amino acids. Between the trimmed V and J ends, which lost 1 base and 0 bases, there was a span of 25 bases.

This chain links TRBV2 with TRBJ1-5; unclear D gene. Trimming removed 8 bases from V and 7 bases from J, with 15 bases in between. Germline CDR1 SNHLY, CDR2 FYNNEI. The CDR3 runs to 13 residues. CDR3 DNA sequence: TGTGCCAGCCGCCCCGAGGGAGGGCAGCCCCAGCATTTT. Translating gives CASRPEGGQPQHF.

The sample holds a few counts of this clonotype. V usage is TRBV6-5 and J usage is TRBJ2-3, with TRBD1 matching over 8 bases. In germline, CDR1 is MNHEY, CDR2 SVGAGI. The V segment lost 9 bases and the J segment 6 bases; nucleotides outside the gene matches: 8. CDR3 size: 13 residues. In DNA form, the CDR3 reads TGTGCCAGTGGACAGGGCCGAGTGGATACGCAGTATTTT. Its protein product is CASGQGRVDTQYF.

A few counts support this clonotype. A junction end diverges from the germline sequence, so it may reflect a read error. V is TRBV11-2 and J is TRBJ2-5; D is perhaps TRBD2 (6 bases). CDR3 length equals 17 residues. Germline V lookup: CDR1 SGHAT, CDR2 FQNNGV. In DNA form, the CDR3 reads TGTTCCAGCAGCTCCAACCTCCTTTTAGCGGCCCACGGGACCCAGTACTTC. It codes for CSSSSNLLLAAHGTQYF.

V and J are TRBV5-1 and TRBJ1-5, with D unresolved. The CDR3 runs to 16 residues. Trimming cost V 4 bases and J 4 bases, with 18 bases left between them. CDR1 SGHRS and CDR2 YFSETQ come from the germline V gene. CDR3 nucleotides: TGCGCCAGCAGCCTAGGCGCGTCAAAAGGTAATCAGCCCCAGCATTTT. Its translation is CASSLGASKGNQPQHF.

For this clonotype: Sequence at one end of the junction differs from germline and may be a read error. The chain employs TRBV18 and TRBJ2-1, with TRBD2 identical over 9 bases. The CDR3 extends over 16 amino acids. Germline assignment: CDR1 KGHSH and CDR2 LQKENI. CDR3 coding DNA: TGTGCCAGCTCACCCGGGCGGGAGGGCTCCCACAATGAGCAGTTCTTC. This translates into CASSPGREGSHNEQFF.

V is TRBV27 and J is TRBJ2-1; D is unclear. The CDR3 runs to 15 residues. Looked up from germline, CDR1 is MNHEY and CDR2 is SMNVEV (reference sequence). CDR3 region: CVGSSPGPAYNEQFF. Written as DNA, the CDR3 is TGTGTCGGCAGTTCCCCAGGACCGGCCTACAATGAGCAGTTCTTC.